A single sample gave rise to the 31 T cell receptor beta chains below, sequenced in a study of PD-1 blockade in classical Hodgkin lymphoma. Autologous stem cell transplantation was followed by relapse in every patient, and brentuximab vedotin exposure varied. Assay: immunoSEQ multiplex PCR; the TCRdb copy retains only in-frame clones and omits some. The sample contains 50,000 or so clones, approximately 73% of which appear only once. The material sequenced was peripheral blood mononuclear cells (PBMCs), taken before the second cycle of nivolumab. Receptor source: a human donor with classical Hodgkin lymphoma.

CDR3 sequence reads: CASSLLRGRALLGYEQYF. The CDR3 nucleotides are TGTGCCAGCAGCCTACTGCGGGGGCGGGCCCTCCTCGGCTACGAGCAGTACTTC. This chain links TRBV11-2 with TRBJ2-7; the D gene is possibly TRBD2 (7 bases). Germline V lookup: CDR1 SGHAT, CDR2 FQNNGV. The germline V and J ends were trimmed by 5 bases and 3 bases, with 26 bases remaining between them. The CDR3 consists of 18 residues. The entire variable domain, with the rest obtained from reference TRBV11-2 and TRBJ2-7, is as follows: EAGVAQSPRYKIIEKRQSVAFWCNPISGHATLYWYQQILGQGPKLLIQFQNNGVVDDSQLPKDRFSAERLKGVDSTLKIQPAKLEDSAVYLCASSLLRGRALLGYEQYFGPGTRLTVT.

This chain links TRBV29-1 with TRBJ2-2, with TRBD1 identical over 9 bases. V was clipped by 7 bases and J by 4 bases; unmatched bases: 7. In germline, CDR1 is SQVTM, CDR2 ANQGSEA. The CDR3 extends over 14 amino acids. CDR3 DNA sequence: TGCAGCGGAAAGGGACAGGGCTTCACCGGGGAGCTGTTTTTT. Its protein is CSGKGQGFTGELFF.

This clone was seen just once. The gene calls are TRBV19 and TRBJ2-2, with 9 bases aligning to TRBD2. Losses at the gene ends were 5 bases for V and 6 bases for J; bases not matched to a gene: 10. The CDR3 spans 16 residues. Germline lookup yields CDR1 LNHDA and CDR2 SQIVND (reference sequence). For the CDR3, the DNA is TGTGCCAGTAGTTTCCCGGGACTAGCCTCTCCCGGGGAGCTGTTTTTT. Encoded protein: CASSFPGLASPGELFF.

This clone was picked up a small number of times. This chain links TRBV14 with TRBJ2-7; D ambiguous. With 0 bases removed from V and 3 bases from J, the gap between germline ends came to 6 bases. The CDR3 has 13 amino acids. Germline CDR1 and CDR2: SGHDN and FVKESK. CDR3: CASSQDKVYEQYF. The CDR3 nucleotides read TGTGCCAGCAGCCAAGATAAAGTCTACGAGCAGTACTTC.

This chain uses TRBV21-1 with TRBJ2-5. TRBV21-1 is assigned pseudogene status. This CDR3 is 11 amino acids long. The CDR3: CASSKIATQYF. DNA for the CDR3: TGTGCCAGCAGCAAGATTGCGACCCAGTACTTC.

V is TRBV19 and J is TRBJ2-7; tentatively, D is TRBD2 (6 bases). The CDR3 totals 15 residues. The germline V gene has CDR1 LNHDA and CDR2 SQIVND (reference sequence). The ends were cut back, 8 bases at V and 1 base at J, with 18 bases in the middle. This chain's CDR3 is CASQGPGTLSYEQYF. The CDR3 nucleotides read TGTGCCAGTCAAGGTCCCGGGACTTTATCCTACGAGCAGTACTTC.

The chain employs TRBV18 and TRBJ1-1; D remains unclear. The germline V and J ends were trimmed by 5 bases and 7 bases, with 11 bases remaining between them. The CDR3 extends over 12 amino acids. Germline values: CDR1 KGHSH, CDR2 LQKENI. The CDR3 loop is CASSDNRDEAFF. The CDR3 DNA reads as TGTGCCAGCTCAGATAACAGAGATGAAGCTTTCTTT.

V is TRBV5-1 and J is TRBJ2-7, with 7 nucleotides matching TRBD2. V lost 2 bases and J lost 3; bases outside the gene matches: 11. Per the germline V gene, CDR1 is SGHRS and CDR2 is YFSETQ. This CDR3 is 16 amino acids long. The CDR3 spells CASSLTLSSGNYEQYF. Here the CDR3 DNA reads TGCGCCAGCAGCTTAACGTTGTCTAGCGGTAACTACGAGCAGTACTTC.

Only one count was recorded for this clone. CDR3 amino acids: CASSQTGAHTEAFF. The CDR3 nucleotides are TGTGCCAGTAGTCAGACAGGGGCGCACACTGAAGCTTTCTTT. The rearrangement joins TRBV19 to TRBJ1-1, with 8 bases lining up with TRBD1. The CDR3 covers 14 residues. Per the germline V gene, CDR1 is LNHDA and CDR2 is SQIVND (reference sequence). With 5 bases clipped from V and 3 bases from J, the junction kept 5 bases outside the gene matches.

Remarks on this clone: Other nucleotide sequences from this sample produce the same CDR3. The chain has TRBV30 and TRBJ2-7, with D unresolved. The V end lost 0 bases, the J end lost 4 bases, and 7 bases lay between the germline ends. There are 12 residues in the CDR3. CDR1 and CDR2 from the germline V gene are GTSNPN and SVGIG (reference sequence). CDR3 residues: CAWSVGGYEQYF. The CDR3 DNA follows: TGTGCCTGGAGTGTAGGCGGTTACGAGCAGTACTTC.

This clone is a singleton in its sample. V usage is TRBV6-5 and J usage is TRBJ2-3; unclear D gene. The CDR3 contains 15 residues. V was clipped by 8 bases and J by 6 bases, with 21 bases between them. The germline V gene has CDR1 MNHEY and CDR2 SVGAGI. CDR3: CASLGRVRDGDTQYF. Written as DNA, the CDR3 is TGTGCCAGCTTAGGCCGGGTCAGAGATGGGGATACGCAGTATTTT.

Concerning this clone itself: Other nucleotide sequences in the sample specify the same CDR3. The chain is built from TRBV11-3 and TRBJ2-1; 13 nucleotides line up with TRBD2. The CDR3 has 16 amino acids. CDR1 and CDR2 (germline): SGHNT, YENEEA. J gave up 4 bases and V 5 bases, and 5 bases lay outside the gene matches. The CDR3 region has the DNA TGTGCCAGCAGCCCCAGGACTAGCGGGAGTTACAATGAGCAGTTCTTC. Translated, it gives CASSPRTSGSYNEQFF.

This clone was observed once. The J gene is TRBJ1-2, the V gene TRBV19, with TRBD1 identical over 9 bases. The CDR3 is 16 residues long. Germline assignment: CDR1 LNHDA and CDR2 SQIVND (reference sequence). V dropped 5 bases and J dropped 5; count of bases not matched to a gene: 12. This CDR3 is CASSAIRDRAVYGYTF. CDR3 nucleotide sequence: TGTGCCAGTAGTGCTATCCGGGACAGGGCGGTTTATGGCTACACCTTC.

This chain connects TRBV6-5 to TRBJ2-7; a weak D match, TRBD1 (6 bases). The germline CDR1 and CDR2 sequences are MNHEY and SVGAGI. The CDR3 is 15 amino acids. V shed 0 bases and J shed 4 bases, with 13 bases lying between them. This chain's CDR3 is CASSYSGTYGYEQYF. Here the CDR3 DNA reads TGTGCCAGCAGTTACTCGGGGACATACGGGTACGAGCAGTACTTC.

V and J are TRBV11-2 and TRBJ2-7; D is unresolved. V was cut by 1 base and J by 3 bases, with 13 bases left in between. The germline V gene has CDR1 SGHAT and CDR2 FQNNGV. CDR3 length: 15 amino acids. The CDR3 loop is CASSLVGRPNYEQYF. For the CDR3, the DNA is TGTGCCAGCAGCTTAGTTGGAAGACCAAACTACGAGCAGTACTTC.

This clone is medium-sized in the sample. The CDR3 DNA reads as TGCGCCAGCAGCAGCCGAGCGGGAGGGCCTAGGGAGCAGTTCTTC. As protein: CASSSRAGGPREQFF. The chain is built from TRBV4-1 and TRBJ2-1; 10 bases agree with TRBD2. This CDR3 spans 15 amino acids. Germline CDR1 is MGHRA and CDR2 is YSYEKL. With 5 bases clipped from V and 10 bases from J, the junction kept 11 bases outside the gene matches.

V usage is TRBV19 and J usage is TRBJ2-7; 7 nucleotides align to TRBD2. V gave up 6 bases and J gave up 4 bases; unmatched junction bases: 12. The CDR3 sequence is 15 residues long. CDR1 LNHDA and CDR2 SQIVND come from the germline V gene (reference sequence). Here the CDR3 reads CASRRRGGDPYEQYF. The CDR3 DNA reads TGTGCCAGTAGGCGTCGGGGAGGGGATCCATACGAGCAGTACTTC.

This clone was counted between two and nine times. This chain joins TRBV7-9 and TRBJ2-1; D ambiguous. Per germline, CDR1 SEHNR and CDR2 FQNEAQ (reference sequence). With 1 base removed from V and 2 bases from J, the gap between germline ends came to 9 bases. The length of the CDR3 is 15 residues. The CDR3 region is CASSLELLTYNEQFF. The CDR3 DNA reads TGTGCCAGCAGCTTAGAACTCCTGACCTACAATGAGCAGTTCTTC. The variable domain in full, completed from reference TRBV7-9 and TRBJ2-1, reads DTGVSQNPRHKITKRGQNVTFRCDPISEHNRLYWYRQTLGQGPEFLTYFQNEAQLEKSRLLSDRFSAERPKGSFSTLEIQRTEQGDSAMYLCASSLELLTYNEQFFGPGTRLTVL.

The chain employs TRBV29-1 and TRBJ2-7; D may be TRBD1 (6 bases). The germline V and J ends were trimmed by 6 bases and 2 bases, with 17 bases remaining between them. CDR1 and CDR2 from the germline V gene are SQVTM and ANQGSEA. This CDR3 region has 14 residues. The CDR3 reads CSVEILTGTYEQYF. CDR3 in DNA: TGCAGCGTCGAAATTCTTACAGGGACCTACGAGCAGTACTTC.

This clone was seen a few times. The CDR3 here is CASRRTVSVYGYTF. The DNA for the CDR3 is TGTGCCAGCAGAAGGACCGTCTCTGTCTATGGCTACACCTTC. This sequence joins TRBV6-6 and TRBJ1-2; D gene uncertain. Trimming took off 6 bases at V and 4 bases at J, with 15 bases between the two ends. Germline lookup yields CDR1 MNHNY and CDR2 SVGAGI (reference sequence). The CDR3 has 14 residues.

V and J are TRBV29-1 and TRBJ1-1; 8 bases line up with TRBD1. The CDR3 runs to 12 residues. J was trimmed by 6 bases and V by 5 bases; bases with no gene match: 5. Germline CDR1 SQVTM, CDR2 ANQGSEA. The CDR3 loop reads CSVRQGLAEAFF. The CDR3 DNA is TGCAGCGTTAGACAGGGGCTTGCTGAAGCTTTCTTT. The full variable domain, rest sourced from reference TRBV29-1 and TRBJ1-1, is SAVISQKPSRDICQRGTSLTIQCQVDSQVTMMFWYRQQPGQSLTLIATANQGSEATYESGFVIDKFPISRPNLTFSTLTVSNMSPEDSSIYLCSVRQGLAEAFFGQGTRLTVV.

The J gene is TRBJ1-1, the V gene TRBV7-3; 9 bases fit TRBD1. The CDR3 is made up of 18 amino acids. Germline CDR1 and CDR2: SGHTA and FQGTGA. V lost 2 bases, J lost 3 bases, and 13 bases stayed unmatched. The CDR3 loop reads CASSLRPPGTGMDTEAFF. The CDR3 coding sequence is TGTGCCAGCAGCTTACGGCCCCCCGGGACAGGGATGGACACTGAAGCTTTCTTT.

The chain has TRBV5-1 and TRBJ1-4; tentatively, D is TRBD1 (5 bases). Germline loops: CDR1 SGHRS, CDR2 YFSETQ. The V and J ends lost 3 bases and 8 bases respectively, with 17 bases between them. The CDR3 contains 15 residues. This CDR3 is CASSWKPGLDEKLFF. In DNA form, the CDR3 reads TGCGCCAGCAGCTGGAAGCCGGGACTTGACGAAAAACTGTTTTTT.

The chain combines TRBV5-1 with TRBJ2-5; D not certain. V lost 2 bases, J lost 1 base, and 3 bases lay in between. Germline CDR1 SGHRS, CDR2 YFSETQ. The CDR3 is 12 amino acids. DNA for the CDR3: TGCGCCAGCAGCTTAACCCAAGAGACCCAGTACTTC. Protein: CASSLTQETQYF.

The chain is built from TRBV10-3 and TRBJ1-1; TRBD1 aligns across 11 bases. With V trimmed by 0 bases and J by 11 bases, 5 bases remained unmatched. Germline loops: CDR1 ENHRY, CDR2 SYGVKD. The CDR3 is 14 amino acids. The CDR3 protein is CAISESDRGPGAFF. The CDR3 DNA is TGTGCCATCAGTGAGTCGGACAGGGGGCCAGGGGCTTTCTTT.

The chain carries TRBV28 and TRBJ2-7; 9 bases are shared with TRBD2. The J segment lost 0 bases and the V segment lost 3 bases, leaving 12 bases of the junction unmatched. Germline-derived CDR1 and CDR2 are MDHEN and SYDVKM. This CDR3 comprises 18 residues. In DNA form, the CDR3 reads TGTGCCAGCAGTTTGGAACTAGCGGGCCTTAGGAGCTCCTACGAGCAGTACTTC. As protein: CASSLELAGLRSSYEQYF.

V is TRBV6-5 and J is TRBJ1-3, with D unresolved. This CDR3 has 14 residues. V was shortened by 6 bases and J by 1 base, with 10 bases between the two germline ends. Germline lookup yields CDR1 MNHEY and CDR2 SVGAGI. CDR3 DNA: TGTGCCAGCAGCCCCCTCAGGTCTGGAAACACCATATATTTT. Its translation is CASSPLRSGNTIYF.

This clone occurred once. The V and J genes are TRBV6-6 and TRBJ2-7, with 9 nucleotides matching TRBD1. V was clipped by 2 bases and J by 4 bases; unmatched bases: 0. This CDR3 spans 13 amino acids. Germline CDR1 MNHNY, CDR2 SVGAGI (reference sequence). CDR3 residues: CASSYGTGYEQYF. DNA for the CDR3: TGTGCCAGCAGTTACGGGACAGGGTACGAGCAGTACTTC.

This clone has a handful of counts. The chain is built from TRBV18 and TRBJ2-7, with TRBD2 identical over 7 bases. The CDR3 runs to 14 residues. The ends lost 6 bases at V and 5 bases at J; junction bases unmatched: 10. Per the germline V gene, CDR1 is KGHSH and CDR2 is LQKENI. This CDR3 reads CASSAPGGKNEQYF. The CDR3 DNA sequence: TGTGCCAGCTCCGCCCCGGGGGGTAAGAACGAGCAGTACTTC. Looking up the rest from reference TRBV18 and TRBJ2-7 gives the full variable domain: NAGVMQNPRHLVRRRGQEARLRCSPMKGHSHVYWYRQLPEEGLKFMVYLQKENIIDESGMPKERFSAEFPKEGPSILRIQQVVRGDSAAYFCASSAPGGKNEQYFGPGTRLTVT.

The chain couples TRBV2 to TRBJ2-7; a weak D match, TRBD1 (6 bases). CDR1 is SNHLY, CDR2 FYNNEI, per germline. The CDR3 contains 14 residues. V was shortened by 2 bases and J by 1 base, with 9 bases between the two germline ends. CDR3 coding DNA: TGTGCCAGCAGTGAAAGTGGACAGTCCTACGAGCAGTACTTC. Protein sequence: CASSESGQSYEQYF.

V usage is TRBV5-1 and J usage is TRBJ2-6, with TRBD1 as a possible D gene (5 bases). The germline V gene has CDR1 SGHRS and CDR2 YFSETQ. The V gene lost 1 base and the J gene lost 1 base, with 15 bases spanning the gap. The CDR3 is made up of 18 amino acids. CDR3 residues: CASSLPSGLVSGANVLTF. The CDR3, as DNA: TGCGCCAGCAGCTTGCCGTCAGGGCTGGTGTCTGGGGCCAACGTCCTGACTTTC.